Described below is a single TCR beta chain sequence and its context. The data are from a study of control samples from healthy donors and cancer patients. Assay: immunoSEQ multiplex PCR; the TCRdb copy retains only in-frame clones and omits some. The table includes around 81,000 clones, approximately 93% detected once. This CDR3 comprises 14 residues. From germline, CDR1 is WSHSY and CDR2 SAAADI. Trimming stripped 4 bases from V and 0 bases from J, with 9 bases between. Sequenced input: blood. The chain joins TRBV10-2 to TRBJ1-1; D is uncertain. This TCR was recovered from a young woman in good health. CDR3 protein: CASSVRGMNTEAFF. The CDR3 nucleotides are TGCGCCAGCAGTGTACGCGGTATGAACACTGAAGCTTTCTTT.